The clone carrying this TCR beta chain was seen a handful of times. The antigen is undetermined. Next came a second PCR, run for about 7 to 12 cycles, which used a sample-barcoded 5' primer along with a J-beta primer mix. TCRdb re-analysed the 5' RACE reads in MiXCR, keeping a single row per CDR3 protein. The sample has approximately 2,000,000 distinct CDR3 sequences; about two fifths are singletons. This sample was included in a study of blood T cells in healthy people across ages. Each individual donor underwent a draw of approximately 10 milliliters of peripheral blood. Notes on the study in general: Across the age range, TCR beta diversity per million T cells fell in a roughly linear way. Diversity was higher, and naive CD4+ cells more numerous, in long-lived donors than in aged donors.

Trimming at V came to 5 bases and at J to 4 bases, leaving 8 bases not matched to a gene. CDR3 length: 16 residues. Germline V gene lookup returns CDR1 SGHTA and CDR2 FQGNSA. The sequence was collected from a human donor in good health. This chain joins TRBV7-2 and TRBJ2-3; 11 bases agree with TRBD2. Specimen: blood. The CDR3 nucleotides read TGTGCCAGCAGCGTCCCTAGCGGGGGGCTCCCAGATACGCAGTATTTT. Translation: CASSVPSGGLPDTQYF.